These T cell receptor beta chains were read from a single sample in a study of blood T cells in healthy people across ages. TCRdb re-analysed the 5' RACE reads in MiXCR, keeping a single row per CDR3 protein. The repertoire holds 500,000 to 700,000 distinct CDR3 sequences, with approximately 30% as singletons. Sample: blood. The receptors were gathered from a woman of 80 years or more in good health. CDR3s include the opening cysteine and the closing phenylalanine or tryptophan. D genes are given only for firm matches. Size values are once, few and many counts, or a class for expanded clones, and some rows have none.

J: TRBJ2-7
D: TRBD2
size: .
V: TRBV7-2
DNA: TGTGCCAGCAGCCGTGCGGGGGTTCACTCCTACGAGCAGTACTTC
CDR3: CASSRAGVHSYEQYF

J: TRBJ2-3
D: TRBD1
size: .
V: TRBV29-1
DNA: TGCAGCGTGAGACAGGGGGCGCAAACAGATACGCAGTATTTT
CDR3: CSVRQGAQTDTQYF

J: TRBJ1-1
D: TRBD1
size: few
V: TRBV30
DNA: TGTGCTTCCGGACAGGGGGCAACTGGGCGAGTGAACACTGAAGCTTTCTTT
CDR3: CASGQGATGRVNTEAFF

J: TRBJ2-3
D: .
size: many
V: TRBV20-1
DNA: TGCAGTGCTAGAGATAAGGGCAGGGGTGGAGATACGCAGTATTTT
CDR3: CSARDKGRGGDTQYF

J: TRBJ2-3
D: TRBD2
size: many
V: TRBV20-1
DNA: TGCAGTGCCGAGGGACTAGCGGGGCTCTCAGATACGCAGTATTTT
CDR3: CSAEGLAGLSDTQYF

J: TRBJ1-2
D: .
size: many
V: TRBV7-8
DNA: TGTGCCAGCAGCTTAGGATCGGGGAATGGCTACACCTTC
CDR3: CASSLGSGNGYTF

J: TRBJ2-5
D: .
size: many
V: TRBV20-1
DNA: TGCAGTGCTGGCGGGGTCCAAGAGACCCAGTACTTC
CDR3: CSAGGVQETQYF

J: TRBJ1-1
D: .
size: .
V: TRBV5-5
DNA: TGTGCCAGCAGCTGGGGGTGGGGGAACACTGAAGCTTTCTTT
CDR3: CASSWGWGNTEAFF

J: TRBJ1-5
D: TRBD1
size: many
V: TRBV20-1
DNA: TGCAGTGCTACCGACACAGGGGATCAGCCCCAGCATTTT
CDR3: CSATDTGDQPQHF

J: TRBJ1-2
D: .
size: .
V: TRBV18
DNA: TGTACCAGCTCACCAATCTTCCGGACAGACGTCGGTGACTACACCTTC
CDR3: CTSSPIFRTDVGDYTF

J: TRBJ2-7
D: .
size: many
V: TRBV6-5
DNA: TGTGCCAGCAGTTACGGGGGTTTTGGCGAGCAGTACTTC
CDR3: CASSYGGFGEQYF

J: TRBJ2-3
D: TRBD2
size: many
V: TRBV20-1
DNA: TGCAGTGCAGCCGTCTGGGGGGGTGCAGATACGCAGTATTTT
CDR3: CSAAVWGGADTQYF

J: TRBJ2-6
D: .
size: many
V: TRBV9
DNA: TGTGCCAGCAGCGTAGGGGGCAGGGTGCCCGCTGGGGCCAACGTCCTGACTTTC
CDR3: CASSVGGRVPAGANVLTF

J: TRBJ2-2
D: .
size: .
V: TRBV5-1
DNA: TGCGCCAGCGTGCCGGGCCCGAGGGCCACCGGGGAGCTGTTTTTT
CDR3: CASVPGPRATGELFF

J: TRBJ2-7
D: TRBD2
size: many
V: TRBV27
DNA: TGTGCCAGCAGTTTAATAGCGGGGGGCCCATACGAGCAGTACTTC
CDR3: CASSLIAGGPYEQYF

J: TRBJ2-1
D: TRBD2
size: .
V: TRBV20-1
DNA: TGCAGTGCTAGGCCCGCGCGGACTAGCGGGAGAATCCCCAATGAGCAGTTCTTC
CDR3: CSARPARTSGRIPNEQFF

J: TRBJ2-2
D: TRBD2
size: .
V: TRBV28
DNA: TGTGCCAGCAGCCCCGCGGGGGGGGGCACCGGGGAGCTGTTTTTT
CDR3: CASSPAGGGTGELFF

J: TRBJ2-1
D: .
size: many
V: TRBV2
DNA: TGTGCCAGCAGCGCTGATAGTGAGCAGTTCTTC
CDR3: CASSADSEQFF

J: TRBJ2-4
D: .
size: once
V: TRBV20-1
DNA: TGCAGTGCTAGAGATCCGCGGGGCCAAAACATTCAGTACTTC
CDR3: CSARDPRGQNIQYF

J: TRBJ2-1
D: .
size: .
V: TRBV20-1
DNA: TGCAGTGCTACTCGCACGGGACGAAGATATAATGAGCAGTTCTTC
CDR3: CSATRTGRRYNEQFF

J: TRBJ2-3
D: .
size: .
V: TRBV6-2/TRBV6-3
DNA: TGTGTCAGCAGTTATTCGTCGGGCGGTAGCACAGATACGCAGTATTTT
CDR3: CVSSYSSGGSTDTQYF

J: TRBJ1-2
D: TRBD1
size: many
V: TRBV6-5
DNA: TGTGCCAGCAGCTCGGACAGGGCGCCCTATGGCTACACCTTC
CDR3: CASSSDRAPYGYTF

J: TRBJ2-4
D: .
size: once
V: TRBV19
DNA: TGTGCCAGTAGTATCTCCGCAGGGGGGGTCAAAAACATTCAGTACTTC
CDR3: CASSISAGGVKNIQYF

J: TRBJ2-4
D: .
size: many
V: TRBV6-6
DNA: TGTGCCAGCAGTACGGACCAGCGGCAGTACTTC
CDR3: CASSTDQRQYF

J: TRBJ1-2
D: .
size: .
V: TRBV2
DNA: TGTGCCAGCAGTGAAGGTCTGCGGGATGACTATGGCTACACCTTC
CDR3: CASSEGLRDDYGYTF

J: TRBJ2-7
D: TRBD1
size: many
V: TRBV20-1
DNA: TGCAGTGCTAGTAGGGGACAGGGGGCGGTCTACGAGCAGTACTTC
CDR3: CSASRGQGAVYEQYF

J: TRBJ1-2
D: .
size: .
V: TRBV3-1
DNA: TGTGCCAGCAGCCAAGAAAAGGACGGCGCGAGAGGTGGCTACACCTTC
CDR3: CASSQEKDGARGGYTF

J: TRBJ2-6
D: .
size: many
V: TRBV6-1
DNA: TGTGCCAGCAGTGAGACAGAGCTCTCTGGGGCCAACGTCCTGACTTTC
CDR3: CASSETELSGANVLTF

J: TRBJ1-5
D: .
size: .
V: TRBV28
DNA: TGTGCCAGCAGTCTGGGACACCATAGCAATCAGCCCCAGCATTTT
CDR3: CASSLGHHSNQPQHF

J: TRBJ1-2
D: TRBD1
size: few
V: TRBV30
DNA: TGTGCCTGGAGTGTACACAGGGGCTGGTTTGGCTACACCTTC
CDR3: CAWSVHRGWFGYTF

J: TRBJ2-1
D: TRBD2
size: many
V: TRBV20-1
DNA: TGCAGTGCGACTGTACGACTAGCGGGGGGGCAGTTCTTC
CDR3: CSATVRLAGGQFF

J: TRBJ2-5
D: .
size: .
V: TRBV5-4
DNA: TGTGCCAGCAGCTTGGATCCCCAAGGTCACAATGAGCAGTACTTC
CDR3: CASSLDPQGHNEQYF

J: TRBJ2-1
D: TRBD2
size: .
V: TRBV5-8
DNA: TGTGCCAGCAGCCACGAATACGGGAGGGACTCCTACAATGAGCAGTTCTTC
CDR3: CASSHEYGRDSYNEQFF

J: TRBJ1-2
D: .
size: .
V: TRBV20-1
DNA: TGCAGTGCTTCTTATAGGGGGGATTCTAACTACGGCTACACCTTC
CDR3: CSASYRGDSNYGYTF

J: TRBJ2-2
D: .
size: many
V: TRBV7-2
DNA: TGTGCCAGCAGCTGGGCCAACACCGGGGAGCTGTTTTTT
CDR3: CASSWANTGELFF

J: TRBJ2-7
D: TRBD2
size: .
V: TRBV20-1
DNA: TGCAGTGCTAGGCCGCTAGCGGGGGACTTTGGGTCCTACGAGCAGTACTTC
CDR3: CSARPLAGDFGSYEQYF

J: TRBJ1-4
D: TRBD1
size: many
V: TRBV7-2
DNA: TGTGCCAGCAGCTTAGAATCGGGACAGGAAAAACTGTTTTTT
CDR3: CASSLESGQEKLFF

J: TRBJ2-3
D: .
size: many
V: TRBV5-1
DNA: TGCGCCAGCAGCTTGGTCCAGGGAGGCGGTACGCAGTATTTT
CDR3: CASSLVQGGGTQYF

J: TRBJ1-2
D: TRBD1
size: .
V: TRBV3-1
DNA: TGTGTCAGCAGCCAAGAAGCAGGGGGGCCATTCTATGGCTACACCTTC
CDR3: CVSSQEAGGPFYGYTF

J: TRBJ2-7
D: TRBD1
size: many
V: TRBV4-1
DNA: TGCGCCAGCAGCCAAGCGTTGCCGGGGCAGGGGGCCCCTCACGAGCAGTACTTC
CDR3: CASSQALPGQGAPHEQYF

J: TRBJ2-1
D: TRBD2
size: many
V: TRBV20-1
DNA: TGCAGTGCTACATCTCTGACTAGCGGCTACAATGAGCAGTTCTTC
CDR3: CSATSLTSGYNEQFF

J: TRBJ2-5
D: .
size: many
V: TRBV4-1
DNA: TGCGCCAGCAGCCAAGATAGTCCGGGGGCCCTCCAAGAGACCCAGTACTTC
CDR3: CASSQDSPGALQETQYF

J: TRBJ2-3
D: TRBD2
size: .
V: TRBV7-2
DNA: TGTGCCAGCAGCCATAGGCTGACTAGCGGGAGAGCAGATACGCAGTATTTT
CDR3: CASSHRLTSGRADTQYF